This T cell receptor beta chain was sequenced in a study of T and B cells in COVID-19 patients. Study-wide context: Nine tenths of the roughly 20 active-infection patients had comorbidities associated with unfavorable COVID-19 outcome. Study observations and caveats: Symptomatic-phase blood samples from mildly ill patients and early samples from severe cases were scarce.

Each TRB amplification used about 220-500 ng of genomic DNA from blood. The table lists this clonotype with a few counts. Its antigen remains unidentified. The CDR3 spans 14 residues. Trimming cost V 7 bases and J 4 bases, with 14 bases left between them. Germline lookup yields CDR1 LNHNV and CDR2 YYDKDF (reference sequence). TRB rearrangements were amplified by multiplex PCR with BIOMED2 TRB-A/B primers. TCRdb fed the multiplex PCR reads into MiXCR, producing one record per CDR3 protein. This sample has some 10,000 distinct CDR3 sequences, with approximately 35% found just once. Sequencing input: blood. The chain carries TRBV15 and TRBJ1-3; possible D gene TRBD1, 6 bases. This TCR was sampled from a human donor with active COVID-19. This chain's CDR3 is CATMFQGLGNTIYF. The CDR3 DNA is TGTGCCACCATGTTTCAGGGGTTGGGAAACACCATATATTTT.